This entry is about one T cell receptor (beta chain). Its antigen is unknown. This CDR3 contains 13 residues. Germline V gene data show CDR1 as MGHDK and CDR2 as SYGVNS. V lost 5 bases and J 5 bases, leaving 12 bases between the germline ends. MiXCR, applied by TCRdb to the 5' RACE reads, yields one record per CDR3 protein. The table shows 200,000 to 250,000 distinct CDR3 sequences, with about 7.5% occurring only once. This sample stems from a study of identical twins. Study-wide points: Out-of-frame TCR alpha sharing in monozygotic twins exceeded recombination model predictions. Insertions were fewer in abundant cord blood beta clonotypes, whereas memory repertoires showed none of this pattern.

These data are also associated with another study on yellow fever vaccine responses in identical twins.

The sequenced material came from memory (CD45RO+) T cells sorted from blood. The clonotype comes from a woman aged 18 to 35 in good health. The chain joins TRBV25-1 to TRBJ1-2; D remains ambiguous. CDR3 protein: CASSFGTQYGYTF. In DNA form, the CDR3 reads TGTGCCAGCAGTTTCGGTACCCAATATGGCTACACCTTC.